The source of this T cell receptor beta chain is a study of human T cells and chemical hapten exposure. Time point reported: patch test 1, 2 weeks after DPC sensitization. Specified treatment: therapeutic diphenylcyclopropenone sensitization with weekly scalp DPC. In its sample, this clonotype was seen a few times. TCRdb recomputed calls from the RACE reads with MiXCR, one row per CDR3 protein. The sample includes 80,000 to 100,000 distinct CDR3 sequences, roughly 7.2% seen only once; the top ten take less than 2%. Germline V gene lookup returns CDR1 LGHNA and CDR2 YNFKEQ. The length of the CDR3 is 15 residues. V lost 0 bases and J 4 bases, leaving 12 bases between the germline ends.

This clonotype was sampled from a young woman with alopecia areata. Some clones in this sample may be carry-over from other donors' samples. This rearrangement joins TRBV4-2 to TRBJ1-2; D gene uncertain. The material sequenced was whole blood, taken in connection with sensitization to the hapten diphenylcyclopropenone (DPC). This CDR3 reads CASSQDVARTYGYTF. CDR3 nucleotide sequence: TGTGCCAGCAGCCAAGATGTAGCGAGAACCTATGGCTACACCTTC.